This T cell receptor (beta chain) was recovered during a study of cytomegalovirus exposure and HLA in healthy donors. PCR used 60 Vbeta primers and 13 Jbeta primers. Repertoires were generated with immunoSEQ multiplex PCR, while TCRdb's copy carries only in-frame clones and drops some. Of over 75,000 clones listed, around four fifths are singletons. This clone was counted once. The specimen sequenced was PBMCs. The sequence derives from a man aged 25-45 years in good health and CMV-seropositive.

CDR3 sequence: CASSVRQGNGNTIYF. CDR3 bases: TGTGCCAGTAGTGTCCGACAGGGGAATGGAAACACCATATATTTT. This chain uses TRBV19 with TRBJ1-3; TRBD1 agrees at 8 bases. The CDR3 is 15 residues long. V was clipped by 5 bases and J by 3 bases; unmatched bases: 6. Germline assignment: CDR1 LNHDA and CDR2 SQIVND (reference sequence).